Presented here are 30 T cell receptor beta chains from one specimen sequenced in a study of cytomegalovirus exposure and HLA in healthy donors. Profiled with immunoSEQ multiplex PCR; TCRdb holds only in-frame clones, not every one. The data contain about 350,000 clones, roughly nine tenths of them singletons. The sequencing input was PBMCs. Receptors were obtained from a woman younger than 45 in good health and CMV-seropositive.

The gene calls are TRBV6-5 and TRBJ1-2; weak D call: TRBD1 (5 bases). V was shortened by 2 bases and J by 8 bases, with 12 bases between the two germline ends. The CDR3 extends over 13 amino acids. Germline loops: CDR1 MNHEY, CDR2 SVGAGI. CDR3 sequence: CASSYEFREGYTF. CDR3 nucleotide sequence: TGTGCCAGCAGTTACGAGTTCAGGGAAGGCTACACCTTC.

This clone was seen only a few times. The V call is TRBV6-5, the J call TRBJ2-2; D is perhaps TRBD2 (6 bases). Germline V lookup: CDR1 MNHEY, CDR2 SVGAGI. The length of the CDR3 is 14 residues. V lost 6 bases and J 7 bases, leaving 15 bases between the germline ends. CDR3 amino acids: CASSNARGIGELFF. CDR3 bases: TGTGCCAGCAGCAACGCTCGGGGGATCGGGGAGCTGTTTTTT.

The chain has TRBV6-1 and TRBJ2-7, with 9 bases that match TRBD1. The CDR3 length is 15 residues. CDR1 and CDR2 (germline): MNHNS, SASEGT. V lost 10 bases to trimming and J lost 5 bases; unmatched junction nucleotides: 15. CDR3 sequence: CATNRPGTGLHEQYF. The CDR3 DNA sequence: TGTGCCACAAACAGACCCGGGACAGGGTTACACGAGCAGTACTTC.

The chain's CDR3 is CASSLGTLSSYEQYF. DNA of the CDR3: TGTGCCAGCAGCTTAGGGACTCTTAGCTCCTACGAGCAGTACTTC. The rearrangement joins TRBV7-9 to TRBJ2-7; D may be TRBD2 (5 bases). In germline, CDR1 is SEHNR, CDR2 FQNEAQ (reference sequence). The CDR3 loop spans 15 amino acids. Trimming took off 1 base at V and 0 bases at J, with 10 bases between the two ends.

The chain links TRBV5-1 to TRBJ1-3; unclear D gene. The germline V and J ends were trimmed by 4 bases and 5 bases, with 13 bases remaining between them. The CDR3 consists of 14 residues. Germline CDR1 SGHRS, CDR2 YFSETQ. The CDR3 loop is CASSPNGMRNTIYF. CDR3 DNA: TGCGCCAGCAGCCCGAACGGGATGAGAAACACCATATATTTT.

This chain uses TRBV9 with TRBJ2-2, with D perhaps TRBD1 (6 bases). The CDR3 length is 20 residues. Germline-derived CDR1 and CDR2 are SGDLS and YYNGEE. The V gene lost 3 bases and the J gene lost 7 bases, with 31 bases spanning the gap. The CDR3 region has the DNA TGTGCCAGCAGCGAACCCCTCATACAGGGCCCCCGACCTTTTGTCGGGGAGCTGTTTTTT. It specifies CASSEPLIQGPRPFVGELFF.

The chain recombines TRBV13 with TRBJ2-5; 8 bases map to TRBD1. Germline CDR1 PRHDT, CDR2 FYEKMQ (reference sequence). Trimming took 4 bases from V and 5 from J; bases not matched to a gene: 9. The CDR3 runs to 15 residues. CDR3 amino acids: CASSSRTGMMETQYF. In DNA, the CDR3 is TGTGCCAGCAGCTCTCGGACAGGGATGATGGAGACCCAGTACTTC.

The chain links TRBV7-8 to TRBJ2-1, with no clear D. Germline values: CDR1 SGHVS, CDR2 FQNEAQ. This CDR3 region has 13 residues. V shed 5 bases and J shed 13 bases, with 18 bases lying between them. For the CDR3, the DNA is TGTGCCAGCAGCCTACCCCCTCGTGCAGCACAGTTCTTC. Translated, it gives CASSLPPRAAQFF.

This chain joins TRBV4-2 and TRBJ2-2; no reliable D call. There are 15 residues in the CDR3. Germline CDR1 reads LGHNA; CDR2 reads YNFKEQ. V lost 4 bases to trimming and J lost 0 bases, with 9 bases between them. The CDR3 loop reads CASSPVGTNTGELFF. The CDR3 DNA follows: TGTGCCAGCAGCCCGGTAGGCACGAACACCGGGGAGCTGTTTTTT.

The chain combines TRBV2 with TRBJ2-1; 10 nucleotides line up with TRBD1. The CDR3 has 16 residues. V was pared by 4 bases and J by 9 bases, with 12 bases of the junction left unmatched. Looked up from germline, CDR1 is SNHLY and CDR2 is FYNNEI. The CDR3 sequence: CASSALGDRGSVEQFF. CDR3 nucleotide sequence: TGTGCCAGCAGTGCCCTGGGGGACAGGGGTTCGGTTGAGCAGTTCTTC.

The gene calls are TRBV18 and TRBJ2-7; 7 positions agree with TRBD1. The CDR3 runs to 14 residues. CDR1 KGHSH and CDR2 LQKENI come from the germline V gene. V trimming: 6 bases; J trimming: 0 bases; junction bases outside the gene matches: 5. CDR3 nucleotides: TGTGCCAGCTCGCCTACAGGGGTCTCCTACGAGCAGTACTTC. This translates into CASSPTGVSYEQYF.

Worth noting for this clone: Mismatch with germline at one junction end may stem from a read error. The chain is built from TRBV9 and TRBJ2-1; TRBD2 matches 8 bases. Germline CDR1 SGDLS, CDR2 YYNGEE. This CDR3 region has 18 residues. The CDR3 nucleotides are TGTGCCAGCGGCGTAGCCACTAGCGGAGGGAGGGCTTACAATGAGCAGTTCTTC. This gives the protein CASGVATSGGRAYNEQFF.

The CDR3 is CSVELGGFLDTGELFF. In DNA, the CDR3 is TGCAGCGTTGAGCTGGGCGGGTTTTTGGACACCGGGGAGCTGTTTTTT. The rearrangement links TRBV29-1 to TRBJ2-2; D is perhaps TRBD2 (5 bases). V lost 3 bases and J lost 3, with 17 bases in between. There are 16 residues in the CDR3. In germline, CDR1 is SQVTM, CDR2 ANQGSEA.

The DNA of the CDR3 is TGCGCCAGCAGCGGGGGGACAGCAACTAATGAAAAACTGTTTTTT. Its protein is CASSGGTATNEKLFF. This chain connects TRBV5-1 to TRBJ1-4, with TRBD1 matching over 7 bases. CDR1 and CDR2 from the germline V gene are SGHRS and YFSETQ. V shed 4 bases, J shed 0 bases, and the junction held 3 bases outside the gene matches. This CDR3 is 15 amino acids long.

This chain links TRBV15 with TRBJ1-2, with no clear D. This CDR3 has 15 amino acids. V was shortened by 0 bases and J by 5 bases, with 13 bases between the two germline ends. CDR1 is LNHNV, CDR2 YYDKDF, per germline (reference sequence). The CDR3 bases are TGTGCCACCAGCAGAGACAGTGAAAGGTCGTATGGCTACACCTTC. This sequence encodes CATSRDSERSYGYTF.

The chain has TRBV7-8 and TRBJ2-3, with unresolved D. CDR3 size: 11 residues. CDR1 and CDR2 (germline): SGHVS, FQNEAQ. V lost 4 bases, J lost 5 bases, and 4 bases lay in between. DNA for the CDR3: TGTGCCAGCAGCTCAAAAGATACGCAGTATTTT. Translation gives CASSSKDTQYF.

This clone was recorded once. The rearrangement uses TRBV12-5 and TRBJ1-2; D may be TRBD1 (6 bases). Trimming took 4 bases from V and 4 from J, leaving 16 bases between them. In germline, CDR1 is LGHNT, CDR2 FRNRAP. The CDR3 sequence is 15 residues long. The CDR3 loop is CASGSGPGHSYGYTF. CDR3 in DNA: TGTGCTAGTGGTTCAGGGCCGGGACACTCCTATGGCTACACCTTC.

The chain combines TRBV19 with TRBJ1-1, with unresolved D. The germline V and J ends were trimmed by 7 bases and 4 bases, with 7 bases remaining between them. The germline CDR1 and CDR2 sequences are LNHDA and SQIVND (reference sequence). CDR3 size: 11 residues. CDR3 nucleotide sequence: TGTGCCAGTATGAGCGGCACTGAAGCTTTCTTT. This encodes CASMSGTEAFF.

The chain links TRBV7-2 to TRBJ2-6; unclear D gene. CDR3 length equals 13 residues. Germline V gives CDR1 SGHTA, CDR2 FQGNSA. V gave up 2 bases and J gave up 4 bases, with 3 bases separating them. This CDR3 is CASSLPGANVLTF. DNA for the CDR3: TGTGCCAGCAGCTTACCCGGGGCCAACGTCCTGACTTTC. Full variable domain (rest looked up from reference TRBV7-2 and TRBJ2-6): GAGVSQSPSNKVTEKGKDVELRCDPISGHTALYWYRQSLGQGLEFLIYFQGNSAPDKSGLPSDRFSAERTGGSVSTLTIQRTQQEDSAVYLCASSLPGANVLTFGAGSRLTVL.

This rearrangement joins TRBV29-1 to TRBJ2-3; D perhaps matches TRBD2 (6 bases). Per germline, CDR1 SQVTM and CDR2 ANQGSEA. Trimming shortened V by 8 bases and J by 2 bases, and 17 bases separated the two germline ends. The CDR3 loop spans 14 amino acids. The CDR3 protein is CSLNRLASTDTQYF. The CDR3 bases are TGCAGCCTCAACCGGCTAGCGTCCACAGATACGCAGTATTTT.

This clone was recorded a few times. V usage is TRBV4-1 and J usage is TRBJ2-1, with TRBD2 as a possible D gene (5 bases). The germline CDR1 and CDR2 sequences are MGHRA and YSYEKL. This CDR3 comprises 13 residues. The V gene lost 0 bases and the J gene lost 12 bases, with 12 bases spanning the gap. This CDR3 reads CASSQDLLEGQFF. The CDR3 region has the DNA TGCGCCAGCAGCCAAGATTTACTAGAGGGGCAGTTCTTC.

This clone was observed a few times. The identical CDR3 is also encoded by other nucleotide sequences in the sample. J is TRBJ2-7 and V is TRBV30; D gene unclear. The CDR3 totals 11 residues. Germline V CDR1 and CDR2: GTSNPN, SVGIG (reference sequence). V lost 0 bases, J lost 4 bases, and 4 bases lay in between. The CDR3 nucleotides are TGTGCCTGGAGTGTTAGTTACGAGCAGTACTTC. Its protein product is CAWSVSYEQYF.

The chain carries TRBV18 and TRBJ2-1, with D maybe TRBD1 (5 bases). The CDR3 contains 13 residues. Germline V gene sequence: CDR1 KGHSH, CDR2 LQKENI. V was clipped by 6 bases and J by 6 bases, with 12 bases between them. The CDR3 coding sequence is TGTGCCAGCTCGTCTGACAGTGGCAATGAGCAGTTCTTC. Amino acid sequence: CASSSDSGNEQFF.

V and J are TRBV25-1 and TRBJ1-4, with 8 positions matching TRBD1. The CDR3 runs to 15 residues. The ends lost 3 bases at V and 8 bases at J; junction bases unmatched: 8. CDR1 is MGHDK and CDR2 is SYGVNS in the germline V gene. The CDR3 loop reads CASSEYRGGMEKLFF. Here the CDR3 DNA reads TGTGCCAGCAGTGAGTACAGGGGGGGAATGGAAAAACTGTTTTTT. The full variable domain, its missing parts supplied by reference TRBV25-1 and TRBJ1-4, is EADIYQTPRYLVIGTGKKITLECSQTMGHDKMYWYQQDPGMELHLIHYSYGVNSTEKGDLSSESTVSRIRTEHFPLTLESARPSHTSQYLCASSEYRGGMEKLFFGSGTQLSVL.

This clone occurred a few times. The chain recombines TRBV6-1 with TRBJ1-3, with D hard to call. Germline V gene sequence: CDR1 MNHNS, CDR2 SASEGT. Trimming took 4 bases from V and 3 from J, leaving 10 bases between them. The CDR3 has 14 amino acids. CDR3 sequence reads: CASSGISIGNTIYF. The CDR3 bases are TGTGCCAGCAGTGGGATCTCTATTGGAAACACCATATATTTT.

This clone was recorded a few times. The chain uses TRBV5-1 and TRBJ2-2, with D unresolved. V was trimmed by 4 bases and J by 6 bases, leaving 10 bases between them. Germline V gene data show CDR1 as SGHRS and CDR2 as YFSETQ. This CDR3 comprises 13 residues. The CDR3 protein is CASSPLRAGELFF. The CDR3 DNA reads TGCGCCAGCAGCCCCTTACGGGCCGGGGAGCTGTTTTTT.

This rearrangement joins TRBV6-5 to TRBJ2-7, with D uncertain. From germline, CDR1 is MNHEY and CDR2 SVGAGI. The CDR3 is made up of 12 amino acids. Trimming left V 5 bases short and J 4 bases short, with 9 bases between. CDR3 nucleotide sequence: TGTGCCAGCAGTCATGCCCAATACGAGCAGTACTTC. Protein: CASSHAQYEQYF.

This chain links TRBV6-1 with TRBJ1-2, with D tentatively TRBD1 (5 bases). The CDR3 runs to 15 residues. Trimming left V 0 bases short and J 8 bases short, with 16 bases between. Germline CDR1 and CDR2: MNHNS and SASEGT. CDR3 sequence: CASSEAITGPLGYTF. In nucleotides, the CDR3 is TGTGCCAGCAGTGAAGCGATCACAGGCCCGTTGGGCTACACCTTC.

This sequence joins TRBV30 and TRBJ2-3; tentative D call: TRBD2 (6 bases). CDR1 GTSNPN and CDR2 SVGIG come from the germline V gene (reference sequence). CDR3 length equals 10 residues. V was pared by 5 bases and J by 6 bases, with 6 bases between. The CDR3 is CAWGGDTQYF. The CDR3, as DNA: TGTGCCTGGGGGGGGGATACGCAGTATTTT.

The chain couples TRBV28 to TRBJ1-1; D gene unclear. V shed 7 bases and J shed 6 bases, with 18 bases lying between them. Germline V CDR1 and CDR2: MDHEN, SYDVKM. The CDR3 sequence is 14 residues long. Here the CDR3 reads CASIKPSSPPEAFF. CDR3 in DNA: TGTGCCAGCATCAAACCCAGCAGCCCTCCTGAAGCTTTCTTT.